This T cell receptor beta chain derives from a study of blood T cells in healthy people across ages. Alongside a J-beta primer mix, a sample-barcoded 5' primer served in a second PCR lasting roughly 6 to 11 cycles. TCRdb recomputed calls from the 5' RACE reads with MiXCR, one row per CDR3 protein. The sample includes 890,000 or so distinct CDR3 sequences, roughly 60% of them seen just once. CDR1 is SQVTM, CDR2 ANQGSEA, per germline. The CDR3 runs 14 residues. After removal of 4 bases from V and 15 bases from J, the junction contained 12 bases not matched to a gene. The sequenced sample was blood. The sequence was obtained from a young man in good health. The genes are TRBV29-1 and TRBJ2-1; 13 nucleotides agree with TRBD2. The CDR3 loop reads CSVALTSGGAAAFF. DNA for the CDR3: TGCAGCGTTGCGCTAACTAGCGGGGGGGCGGCCGCGTTCTTC.